Listed below are T cell receptor beta chains from one sample, sequenced in a study of OX40 agonist ivuxolimab in advanced cancers. Profiling relied on immunoSEQ multiplex PCR, and the TCRdb table lists in-frame clones only, not all of them. The sample holds about 34,000 clones; around 90% are singletons and the top ten take approximately 4%. The source material was CD4+ or CD8+ T cells sorted from blood, sampled in a trial of the OX40 agonist ivuxolimab. Receptor source: an adult with an advanced solid tumor such as melanoma, head and neck, liver or kidney cancer. Both conserved end residues are part of each CDR3. The D gene is left open where the match is weak. Size is omitted from some rows. Given values are once, few, many or a class for expanded clones.

d_gene	abundance	v_gene	j_gene	CDR3aa	CDR3nt
TRBD2	-	TRBV29-1	TRBJ2-3	CSVEARGYDTQYF	TGCAGCGTTGAAGCGCGGGGGTATGATACGCAGTATTTT
-	-	TRBV4-1	TRBJ2-5	CASSPSPGAQETQYF	TGCGCCAGCAGCCCCTCTCCAGGGGCACAAGAGACCCAGTACTTC
-	-	TRBV28	TRBJ2-5	CASSSYVGSGETQYF	TGTGCCAGCAGCTCCTATGTGGGGAGCGGAGAGACCCAGTACTTC
TRBD1	-	TRBV27	TRBJ2-1	CASSWTGDSYNEQFF	TGTGCCAGCAGTTGGACAGGGGACTCCTACAATGAGCAGTTCTTC
-	-	TRBV7-9	TRBJ1-4	CASSFQQGGGEKLFF	TGTGCCAGCAGCTTCCAACAGGGAGGGGGGGAAAAACTGTTTTTT
-	-	TRBV7-2	TRBJ2-2	CASSHRMAGDGGELFF	TGTGCCAGCAGCCACAGGATGGCCGGGGATGGCGGGGAGCTGTTTTTT
-	-	TRBV27	TRBJ1-1	CASSLSAGNTEAFF	TGTGCCAGCAGTTTATCGGCCGGGAACACTGAAGCTTTCTTT
-	-	TRBV5-4	TRBJ1-2	CASSLKAETNYGYTF	TGTGCCAGCAGCTTAAAGGCGGAAACTAACTATGGCTACACCTTC
TRBD2	-	TRBV14	TRBJ2-1	CASSQDKGLAGNNEQFF	TGTGCCAGCAGCCAAGATAAGGGACTAGCGGGGAATAATGAGCAGTTCTTC
-	few	TRBV27	TRBJ2-2	CASSFSPRDPGNTGELFF	TGTGCCAGCAGTTTTTCCCCCCGGGACCCCGGGAACACCGGGGAGCTGTTTTTT
TRBD1	-	TRBV18	TRBJ1-5	CASSPIGGQNNQPQHF	TGTGCCAGCTCACCCATAGGGGGACAGAACAATCAGCCCCAGCATTTT
-	-	TRBV9	TRBJ2-2	CASSADPWSDGELFF	TGTGCCAGCAGCGCGGACCCCTGGTCGGACGGGGAGCTGTTTTTT
-	-	TRBV19	TRBJ2-5	CASSIGETPPAPKETQYF	TGTGCCAGTAGTATAGGGGAGACTCCCCCCGCACCAAAAGAGACCCAGTACTTC
TRBD1	-	TRBV28	TRBJ1-4	CASRNPGGTGYEKLFF	TGTGCCAGCAGAAATCCAGGTGGGACAGGGTACGAAAAACTGTTTTTT
-	-	TRBV28	TRBJ1-2	CASSAGVGGYTF	TGTGCCAGCAGTGCAGGGGTTGGCGGCTACACCTTC
-	-	TRBV5-1	TRBJ1-1	CASNYREGTEAFF	TGCGCCAGCAACTACAGGGAGGGCACTGAAGCTTTCTTT
-	-	TRBV7-9	TRBJ2-3	CASSSSIPGHGDTDTQYF	TGTGCCAGCAGCTCCTCAATTCCGGGACACGGAGACACAGATACGCAGTATTTT
TRBD2	-	TRBV6-5	TRBJ2-7	CASTPSGGALREQYF	TGTGCCAGCACTCCTTCGGGGGGGGCGTTGCGGGAGCAGTACTTC
-	-	TRBV6-5	TRBJ1-2	CASSRVGGSGYTF	TGTGCCAGCAGTCGGGTGGGGGGCTCTGGCTACACCTTC
-	-	TRBV5-6	TRBJ2-7	CASSQAQSSYEQYF	TGTGCCAGCAGCCAGGCACAGAGCTCCTACGAGCAGTACTTC
-	-	TRBV2	TRBJ1-1	CASTVFTEAFF	TGTGCCAGCACGGTTTTCACTGAAGCTTTCTTT
TRBD2	-	TRBV6-4	TRBJ2-4	CASTSGISEGAKNIQYF	TGTGCCAGCACGAGCGGGATTTCCGAGGGGGCCAAAAACATTCAGTACTTC
-	-	TRBV19	TRBJ2-2	CASSSGVPGELFF	TGTGCCAGTAGTTCAGGGGTGCCCGGGGAGCTGTTTTTT
-	-	TRBV29-1	TRBJ2-5	CSVRPQETQYF	TGCAGCGTGAGGCCCCAAGAGACCCAGTACTTC
TRBD2	-	TRBV29-1	TRBJ2-1	CSTSTSGAYNEQFF	TGCAGCACCTCGACTAGCGGAGCCTACAATGAGCAGTTCTTC
TRBD1	-	TRBV19	TRBJ2-5	CASSGTEQETQYF	TGTGCCAGTAGCGGGACAGAACAAGAGACCCAGTACTTC
TRBD1	-	TRBV5-1	TRBJ1-1	CASSLGQGNSEAFF	TGCGCCAGCAGCTTGGGACAGGGGAATTCTGAAGCTTTCTTT
TRBD1	-	TRBV7-8	TRBJ2-3	CASSRGTALTLDTQYF	TGTGCCAGCAGCAGAGGGACAGCGCTAACCCTAGATACGCAGTATTTT
TRBD2	-	TRBV7-2	TRBJ2-7	CASSLGRGVSSYEQYF	TGTGCCAGCAGCTTAGGGCGGGGGGTGTCCTCCTACGAGCAGTACTTC
-	-	TRBV2	TRBJ1-6	CASTPTRDHNSPLHF	TGTGCCAGCACCCCGACCAGGGATCATAATTCACCCCTCCACTTT
-	-	TRBV5-4	TRBJ2-5	CASSLVSTQETQYF	TGTGCCAGCAGCTTGGTCTCTACCCAAGAGACCCAGTACTTC
TRBD1	once	TRBV28	TRBJ2-7	CASSAPQGPYEQYF	TGTGCCAGCAGTGCCCCACAGGGGCCCTACGAGCAGTACTTC
-	-	TRBV5-4	TRBJ2-7	CASSLLGPDGEQYF	TGTGCCAGCAGCCTCTTGGGGCCCGACGGCGAGCAGTACTTC
TRBD2	-	TRBV9	TRBJ2-3	CASSVIAGADTQYF	TGTGCCAGCAGCGTAATAGCGGGGGCAGATACGCAGTATTTT
-	-	TRBV5-1	TRBJ1-6	CASSTGTELSPLHF	TGCGCCAGCAGCACCGGGACGGAACTTTCACCCCTCCACTTT
-	-	TRBV7-3	TRBJ2-1	CASSSHVGINEQFF	TGTGCCAGCAGCTCGCATGTGGGGATCAATGAGCAGTTCTTC
-	-	TRBV7-3	TRBJ1-4	CASSLSVATNEKLFF	TGTGCCAGCAGCTTGAGTGTGGCAACTAATGAAAAACTGTTTTTT
-	-	TRBV4-1	TRBJ2-3	CASSQDGAGGTDTQYF	TGCGCCAGCAGCCAAGACGGCGCTGGAGGGACAGATACGCAGTATTTT
-	-	TRBV7-2	TRBJ2-3	CASSFDRGPDTQYF	TGTGCCAGCAGCTTTGACCGAGGCCCAGATACGCAGTATTTT
TRBD2	-	TRBV4-1	TRBJ2-1	CASSQDRNLAGREYNEQFF	TGCGCCAGCAGCCAAGATAGGAATCTAGCGGGAAGAGAATACAATGAGCAGTTCTTC
TRBD1	-	TRBV6-5	TRBJ2-7	CASRRDRTGDEQYF	TGTGCCAGCAGACGGGACAGGACAGGGGACGAGCAGTACTTC
TRBD2	-	TRBV5-1	TRBJ2-5	CASSLSLAGGQETQYF	TGCGCCAGCAGCTTGTCCCTAGCGGGAGGGCAAGAGACCCAGTACTTC
-	-	TRBV11-1	TRBJ2-7	CASSLDEYEQYF	TGTGCCAGCAGCTTAGATGAGTACGAGCAGTACTTC
TRBD1	-	TRBV6-6	TRBJ1-1	CASSYRDRGGTEAFF	TGTGCCAGCAGTTACCGCGACAGGGGGGGAACTGAAGCTTTCTTT
-	-	TRBV7-2	TRBJ1-3	CASSDRSSGNTIYF	TGTGCCAGCAGCGACAGGAGCTCTGGAAACACCATATATTTT
-	-	TRBV7-8	TRBJ2-2	CASSLAPVGNTGELFF	TGTGCCAGCAGCTTAGCGCCTGTCGGGAACACCGGGGAGCTGTTTTTT